This TCR beta chain was sequenced for a study of CXCR3-negative and CXCR3-positive naive CD8 T cells. Libraries of TRB cDNA were made by 5' RACE and carried UMIs. TCRdb re-called the 5' RACE reads; every CDR3 protein appears as one record, without DNA. The repertoire table contains roughly 120,000 distinct CDR3 sequences. The germline V gene has CDR1 MDHEN and CDR2 SYDVKM. The CDR3 contains 16 residues. Every CD8+ subset sample held 250,000 to 300,000 flow-sorted cells, done in triplicate. Within the CD8+ T cell compartment, naive cells were CD45RO-CCR7+CD27+CD95-. Study-wide results and limits: Similarly elevated diversity marked both naive subsets, with memory CD8+ cells showing far lower diversity. The study found more hydrophobic TRB CDR3s in CXCR3-positive naive cells than in CXCR3-negative naive cells. Naive subsets did not differ in surface CD5, and the authors estimated TCR strength using properties of the TRB CDR3.

As regards this clonotype: Its antigen remains unknown.

V is TRBV28 and J is TRBJ2-4; TCRdb's D gene call, TRBD1, goes unchecked for lack of DNA. This receptor was taken from a human donor in good health. Some clones in this sample may be carry-over from other donors' samples. Sample: naive CXCR3+ CD8+ T cells from blood. Noted subset: CD45RO-CCR7+CD27+CD95- naive CD8+ T cells expressing CXCR3 (TNR3+). The CDR3 loop is CASSLTATLAKNIQYF.